The source of this T cell receptor beta chain is a study of molecular identifiers for immune sequencing clone quantification. This clonotype was recorded many times. Its antigen is unknown. Germline V gene lookup returns CDR1 MDHEN and CDR2 SYDVKM. CDR3 size: 17 residues. V lost 6 bases to trimming and J lost 2 bases; unmatched junction nucleotides: 8. Study-wide points: Clones that had above 20 RNA copies took up over 99% of effector molecules but under 1% in naive cells. Highly expanded clone sizes could be underestimated by identical TCR molecules sharing a barcode.

TCRdb used MiXCR to reprocess the PCR reads, holding one entry per CDR3 protein. Of around 480,000 distinct CDR3 sequences listed, around 21% are singletons. The origin of this receptor is a human donor in good health. Some libraries in this study had Jurkat cell RNA spiked in. The chain has TRBV28 and TRBJ2-3, with 13 bases aligning to TRBD2. The sequenced sample was naive CD8+ T cells from blood, with Jurkat cell RNA spiked in. Subset indicated: FACS-sorted CD8+CD4-CCR7+CD45RA+ naive T cells. The CDR3 DNA follows: TGTGCCAGCAGCGCCAGAACTAGCGGGAGGGCCACAGATACGCAGTATTTT. Protein sequence: CASSARTSGRATDTQYF. Variable domain in full (rest from reference TRBV28 and TRBJ2-3): DVKVTQSSRYLVKRTGEKVFLECVQDMDHENMFWYRQDPGLGLRLIYFSYDVKMKEKGDIPEGYSVSREKKERFSLILESASTNQTSMYLCASSARTSGRATDTQYFGPGTRLTVL.